The present TCR beta chain was sequenced within a study of identifying expanded T cells in peripheral blood (dated by TCRdb to between 2017 and 2020). Background for the entire study: Technical replicates were generated by sequencing separate aliquots of the same genomic DNA pool, and four replicates were compared pairwise.

No immune events such as infections were documented for the healthy donors during the collection period. To calibrate time-dependent variance in a beta-binomial model of T-cell clone differential abundance, blood repertoires from healthy donors were used as a training cohort. There were 10 healthy donors in the training cohort, of whom 3 were female and 7 were male. The donors were between roughly 29 and 64 years old, with an average age of about 45 years. Whole blood, obtained from a commercial supplier, was collected from each healthy donor at three time points spaced approximately two weeks apart. For immunosequencing, genomic DNA was extracted from unsorted whole blood. Taken from the germline V gene, the CDR1 and CDR2 loops are SQVTM and ANQGSEA. Trimming removed 2 bases from V and 0 bases from J, leaving 10 bases between the germline ends. The CDR3, cysteine through phenylalanine, is 14 amino acids long. The read is trimmed to its CDR3 DNA, 42 bases read in frame from base 1.

With regard to this clone: Its antigen remains undetermined. Qualities for individual bases were not recorded, and no much larger clone is one base off.

TCRbeta CDR3 regions were profiled with the immunoSEQ Assay using bias-controlled multiplex PCR amplification of genomic DNA. Under the source paper's analysis protocol: To quantify the absolute abundance of each unique TCRbeta CDR3 region, the sequences were collapsed and filtered. Differential abundance was assessed using a binomial (Fisher-equivalent) model and a beta-binomial model in which time-dependent variance fitted from healthy donors was added. Clones with fewer than 5 combined templates were removed, and differential abundance was called for clones with a Benjamini-Hochberg FDR below 0.01. Beta-binomial variance was modeled as a function of total template count across the two samples using the form v = (b*log(k)+a)^2. TCRdb holds this immuneACCESS table with in-frame rearrangements only. Some clones are missing; in checked studies, unresolved V genes explain under half, and the rest has no known cause. V and J calls and clone size come straight from that table; D and trimming were deduced from the DNA. For this sample the table gives 120,000 or so clones, of which around four fifths were detected only once. The top ten clonotypes cover 2.5% to 3.5% of the sample.

Summary of the overall study and its limitations: The authors expected biological variance in healthy repertoires might increase further over much longer intervals such as months to years. Across all healthy-donor time intervals, the beta-binomial model significantly lowered both the number of clones called differentially abundant and the false-positive rate. Variance in clone template counts between approximately 2-week samples significantly increased with total template count across all healthy donors. The binomial model flagged about 1.1 differentially abundant clones between technical replicates but 15 to 17 over around two weeks and 19 over about four weeks.

This TCR came from a person between 18 and 70 years old in good health. Sequencing was done on a sample of blood. This sequence uses TRBV29-1 and TRBJ1-1; the D segment could be TRBD1, given 5 matching bases. For the CDR3, the sequence is CSVEKGRMNTEAFF. The base sequence is TGCAGCGTTGAAAAGGGACGTATGAACACTGAAGCTTTCTTT.